This TCR beta chain was captured in a study of Ad26.COV2.S vaccination and SARS-CoV-2 variants. Study at large: Ad26.COV2.S, an intramuscular injection, was given once or twice 56 days apart. Study findings and constraints: The study found higher spike-specific TCR breadth in vaccine than placebo recipients.

Profiling relied on immunoSEQ multiplex PCR, and the TCRdb table lists in-frame clones only, not all of them. This sample has 350,000 to 500,000 clones; roughly 88% occur once, and the top ten carry more than 3.5%. CDR1 and CDR2 from the germline V gene are MNHEY and SVGEGT. CDR3 length: 14 amino acids. V gave up 4 bases and J gave up 8 bases; unmatched junction bases: 3. To note about this clone: What it binds is unknown.

Treatment given: around 19 received Ad26.COV2.S at low or high dose, single or two shots; 5 received placebo; per-sample allocation not given. The samples date from day 63 after the first vaccine or placebo injection. Ad26 vector vaccine expressed Wuhan-strain SARS-CoV-2 spike. The chain couples TRBV6-2 or TRBV6-3 to TRBJ2-1, with 12 nucleotides matching TRBD2. The sample consisted of peripheral blood, taken in a trial of Ad26.COV2.S vaccine versus placebo. This receptor was obtained from a person between 18 and 65 years old who received the Ad26.COV2.S COVID-19 vaccine or a placebo. For the CDR3, the DNA is TGTGCCAGCAGTTCCGGGACTAGCGGGCATGAGCAGTTCTTC. Amino acids: CASSSGTSGHEQFF.